Following are 16 T cell receptor beta chains from one sample sequenced in a study of cytomegalovirus exposure and HLA in healthy donors. It was with 60 Vbeta and 13 Jbeta primers that the PCR ran. The assay was immunoSEQ multiplex PCR, and TCRdb's table has in-frame clones only and misses some. Of approximately 200,000 clones listed, over 70% are singletons. Sequenced material: PBMCs. The receptors stem from a woman between 18 and 29 years old in good health and CMV-seronegative.

The V call is TRBV4-1, the J call TRBJ1-1; D is perhaps TRBD1 (6 bases). This CDR3 has 13 amino acids. The germline V gene encodes CDR1 MGHRA and CDR2 YSYEKL. V lost 0 bases, J lost 11 bases, and 13 bases lay in between. CDR3 nucleotide sequence: TGCGCCAGCAGCCAAGAAGGGGGGGCAGAGGCTTTCTTT. Translation gives CASSQEGGAEAFF.

V usage is TRBV5-4 and J usage is TRBJ2-1, with TRBD1 matching over 7 bases. Trimming removed 5 bases from V and 1 base from J; junction bases left unmatched: 6. CDR3 length: 15 amino acids. Germline V gene lookup returns CDR1 SGHNT and CDR2 YYREEE (reference sequence). CDR3 DNA sequence: TGTGCCAGCAGGGACAGGATATTTTCCTACAATGAGCAGTTCTTC. Amino acids: CASRDRIFSYNEQFF.

This chain uses TRBV19 with TRBJ2-1; a possible D gene is TRBD2 (6 bases). The CDR3 spans 15 residues. The germline V gene has CDR1 LNHDA and CDR2 SQIVND (reference sequence). V was pared by 4 bases and J by 5 bases, with 15 bases between. As DNA, the CDR3 is TGTGCCAGTAGTACCCAGCCCGGGGGAGACAATGAGCAGTTCTTC. Translating gives CASSTQPGGDNEQFF.

On this clone itself: Distinct nucleotide sequences in the sample also encode this CDR3. This sequence joins TRBV28 and TRBJ1-2; 9 bases line up with TRBD1. The germline V gene encodes CDR1 MDHEN and CDR2 SYDVKM. The CDR3 consists of 14 residues. Germline trimming cut 6 bases from V and 4 bases from J; bases unmatched to any gene: 6. The CDR3 protein is CASSPGQGSYGYTF. The DNA of the CDR3 is TGTGCCAGCAGCCCGGGACAGGGTAGCTATGGCTACACCTTC.

The gene calls are TRBV2 and TRBJ2-5; D unresolved. Deletions cut 8 bases from V and 1 base from J, with 8 bases between. The CDR3 length is 12 residues. Germline values: CDR1 SNHLY, CDR2 FYNNEI. The CDR3: CASGQSQETQYF. The DNA for the CDR3 is TGTGCCAGCGGGCAGAGCCAAGAGACCCAGTACTTC.

The V and J genes are TRBV7-3 and TRBJ1-2, with TRBD1 identical over 7 bases. CDR3 length: 12 amino acids. CDR1 SGHTA and CDR2 FQGTGA come from the germline V gene. V shed 2 bases, J shed 6 bases, and the junction held 0 bases outside the gene matches. CDR3 DNA: TGTGCCAGCAGCTTAGACAGGGATGGCTACACCTTC. Its protein is CASSLDRDGYTF.

V and J are TRBV19 and TRBJ1-4; D gene unclear. There are 13 residues in the CDR3. The germline CDR1 and CDR2 sequences are LNHDA and SQIVND (reference sequence). This CDR3 is CAVYGTTNEKLFF. As DNA, the CDR3 is TGTGCGGTGTACGGTACAACTAATGAAAAACTGTTTTTT.

The chain has TRBV6-1 and TRBJ1-5, with unresolved D. The CDR3 consists of 18 residues. The ends were cut back, 0 bases at V and 0 bases at J, with 15 bases in the middle. Per germline, CDR1 MNHNS and CDR2 SASEGT. The CDR3 is CASSEARGPGYSNQPQHF. CDR3 nucleotides: TGTGCCAGCAGTGAAGCGCGGGGTCCTGGGTATAGCAATCAGCCCCAGCATTTT.

The chain links TRBV20-1 to TRBJ1-2; D perhaps matches TRBD1 (5 bases). Germline-derived CDR1 and CDR2 are DFQATT and SNEGSKA (reference sequence). This CDR3 is built from 11 residues. The CDR3 DNA sequence: TGCAGGCCCTCGGGGGACTATGGCTACACCTTC. Translation: CRPSGDYGYTF.

The V call is TRBV7-9, the J call TRBJ1-1; D is undetermined. This CDR3 has 15 residues. V shed 5 bases and J shed 4 bases, with 17 bases lying between them. Germline CDR1 and CDR2: SEHNR and FQNEAQ (reference sequence). CDR3 coding DNA: TGTGCCAGCAGCGGAATATTGCGGGGTGCCACTGAAGCTTTCTTT. As protein: CASSGILRGATEAFF.

The CDR3 reads CASSLPGVYGYTF. DNA of the CDR3: TGTGCCAGCAGTTTGCCCGGGGTCTATGGCTACACCTTC. V and J are TRBV28 and TRBJ1-2; D unresolved. CDR3 length: 13 residues. V was pared by 3 bases and J by 4 bases, with 9 bases between. The germline V gene has CDR1 MDHEN and CDR2 SYDVKM.

This clone was seen only a few times. The rearrangement links TRBV7-9 to TRBJ2-1; TRBD2 is a possible D gene (6 bases). CDR1 SEHNR and CDR2 FQNEAQ come from the germline V gene (reference sequence). This CDR3 has 15 residues. V was pared by 2 bases and J by 4 bases, with 12 bases between. The CDR3 loop is CASSLTRGSYNEQFF. CDR3 coding DNA: TGTGCCAGCAGCTTAACTCGGGGGTCGTACAATGAGCAGTTCTTC.

This CDR3 reads CASIRGGATGANVLTF. DNA of the CDR3: TGTGCCAGTATACGGGGGGGCGCTACCGGGGCCAACGTCCTGACTTTC. The V and J genes are TRBV28 and TRBJ2-6; TRBD2 matches at 8 bases. There are 16 residues in the CDR3. V gave up 9 bases and J gave up 4 bases; unmatched junction bases: 11. Germline lookup yields CDR1 MDHEN and CDR2 SYDVKM.

The chain links TRBV19 to TRBJ2-3, with 9 positions matching TRBD2. The CDR3 spans 15 residues. The germline V gene encodes CDR1 LNHDA and CDR2 SQIVND (reference sequence). V lost 5 bases to trimming and J lost 0 bases; unmatched junction nucleotides: 3. DNA of the CDR3: TGTGCCAGTAGTGTAACTAGCGGGAGCACAGATACGCAGTATTTT. Translating it yields CASSVTSGSTDTQYF.

CDR3 residues: CASSPPPGQGDEQYF. CDR3 sequence (DNA): TGTGCCAGCAGCCCCCCCCCGGGACAGGGGGACGAGCAGTACTTC. The rearrangement joins TRBV9 to TRBJ2-7, with 11 bases identical to TRBD1. Germline assignment: CDR1 SGDLS and CDR2 YYNGEE. Germline trimming cut 4 bases from V and 5 bases from J; bases unmatched to any gene: 8. The CDR3 runs 15 residues.

The chain combines TRBV29-1 with TRBJ1-1; D gene unclear. The CDR3 runs to 10 residues. V dropped 5 bases and J dropped 3 bases, with 4 bases sitting between them. The germline CDR1 and CDR2 sequences are SQVTM and ANQGSEA. The CDR3 region is CSVLDTEAFF. The DNA of the CDR3 is TGCAGCGTTCTAGACACTGAAGCTTTCTTT.